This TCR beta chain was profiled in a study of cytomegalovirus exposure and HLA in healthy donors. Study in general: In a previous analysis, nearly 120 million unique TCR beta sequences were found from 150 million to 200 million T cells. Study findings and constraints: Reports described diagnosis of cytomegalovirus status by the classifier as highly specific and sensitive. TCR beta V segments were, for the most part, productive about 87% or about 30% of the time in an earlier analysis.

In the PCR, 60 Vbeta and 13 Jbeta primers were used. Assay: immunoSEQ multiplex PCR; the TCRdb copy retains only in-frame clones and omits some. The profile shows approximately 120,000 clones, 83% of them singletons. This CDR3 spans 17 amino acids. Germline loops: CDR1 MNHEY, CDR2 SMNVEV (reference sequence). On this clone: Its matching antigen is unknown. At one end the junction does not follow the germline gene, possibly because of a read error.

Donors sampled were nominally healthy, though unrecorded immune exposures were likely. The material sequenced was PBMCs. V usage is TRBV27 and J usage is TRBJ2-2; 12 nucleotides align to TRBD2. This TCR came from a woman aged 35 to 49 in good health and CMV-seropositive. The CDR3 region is CASSLIRLAGDGGEPFF. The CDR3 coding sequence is TGTGCCAGCAGTCTCATAAGACTAGCGGGAGACGGCGGGGAGCCGTTTTTT.